This TCR beta chain originates from a study of blood T cells in healthy people across ages. Study-level findings and limits: A roughly linear age-dependent decrease characterized TCR beta diversity per million T cells. Compared with aged donors, long-lived donors showed fewer expanded clones, suggesting selection.

The authors drew 8 to 10 milliliters of peripheral blood from each donor. Trimming at V came to 3 bases and at J to 7 bases, leaving 8 bases not matched to a gene. This CDR3 region has 15 residues. Germline CDR1 is LGHDT and CDR2 is YNNKEL (reference sequence). The second PCR ran about 6 to 11 cycles with a sample-barcoded 5' primer and J-beta primers. Via MiXCR, TCRdb re-called the 5' RACE reads, giving one row per CDR3 protein. The repertoire has about 1.8 million distinct CDR3 sequences, about 49% of them found once; the top ten carry roughly 2%. This clonotype was recorded a few times. Antigen: not known.

The clonotype comes from a woman aged 40 to 55 in good health. This rearrangement joins TRBV3-1 to TRBJ1-2; TRBD1 matches 10 bases. Sequenced input: blood. As DNA, the CDR3 is TGTGCCAGCAGCCAGCCTGGACAGGGGGACGGTGGCTACACCTTC. It translates to CASSQPGQGDGGYTF. Filled out from reference TRBV3-1 and TRBJ1-2, the complete variable domain reads DTAVSQTPKYLVTQMGNDKSIKCEQNLGHDTMYWYKQDSKKFLKIMFSYNNKELIINETVPNRFSPKSPDKAHLNLHINSLELGDSAVYFCASSQPGQGDGGYTFGSGTRLTVV.